Sequencing of this T cell receptor (beta chain) was carried out in a study of human T cells and chemical hapten exposure. Findings and limits, study-wide: TCRs exceeding a frequency of 1 in 1000 stayed unchanged under DPC sensitization.

MiXCR, applied by TCRdb to the RACE reads, yields one record per CDR3 protein. The data show 85,000 to 100,000 distinct CDR3 sequences, with about 10% seen just once and more than 2.5% held by the top ten. Sample time point: pre-sensitization, week 0. Treatment of the sample: therapeutic diphenylcyclopropenone sensitization with weekly scalp DPC. Blood draws came first, before each patch test. The CDR3 covers 17 residues. Trimming took 4 bases from V and 5 from J, leaving 24 bases between them. Germline V gives CDR1 SGHNT, CDR2 YYREEE (reference sequence). Comment on this clonotype: Its antigen is unidentified.

Material: whole blood, obtained in connection with sensitization to the hapten diphenylcyclopropenone (DPC). This sequence originates from an older woman with alopecia areata. Some clones in this sample may be carry-over from other donors' samples. The chain has TRBV5-4 and TRBJ2-5; D possibly corresponds to TRBD2 (5 bases). The CDR3 region has the DNA TGTGCCAGCAGCATCGGCGCAGCGGCGCAAAAGAGGGAGACCCAGTACTTC. It is translated as CASSIGAAAQKRETQYF.